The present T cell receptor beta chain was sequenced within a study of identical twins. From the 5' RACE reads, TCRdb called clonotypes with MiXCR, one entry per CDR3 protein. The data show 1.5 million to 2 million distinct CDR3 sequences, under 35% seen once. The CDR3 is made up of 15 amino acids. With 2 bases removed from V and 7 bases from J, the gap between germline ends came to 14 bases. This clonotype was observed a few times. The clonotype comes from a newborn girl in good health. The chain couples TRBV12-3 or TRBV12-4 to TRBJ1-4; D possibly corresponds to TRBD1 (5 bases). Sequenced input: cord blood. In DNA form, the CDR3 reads TGTGCCAGCAGTTTATTATTGCGGGACGGTGAAAAACTGTTTTTT. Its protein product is CASSLLLRDGEKLFF.